A single sample is the source of the 7 T cell receptor beta chains below, sequenced in a study of CXCR3-negative and CXCR3-positive naive CD8 T cells. UMI-labeled TRB cDNA libraries were prepared by 5' RACE. TCRdb re-called the 5' RACE reads and gives one entry per CDR3 protein, without DNA. The sample totals 100,000 to 150,000 distinct CDR3 sequences; its top ten clones hold approximately 0.51%. Sequencing was done on a sample of naive CXCR3- CD8+ T cells from blood. Subset reported: CD45RO-CCR7+CD27+CD95- naive CD8+ T cells lacking CXCR3 (TNR3-). Receptors were obtained from a human donor in good health. Some clones in this sample may be carry-over from other donors' samples.

The rearrangement uses TRBV7-3 and TRBJ2-1; TCRdb's D call, TRBD1, is unchecked because there is no DNA. Germline CDR1 reads SGHTA; CDR2 reads FQGTGA. This CDR3 spans 16 amino acids. This CDR3 is CASSLTGGTTYNEQFF.

The gene calls are TRBV12-3 or TRBV12-4 and TRBJ2-5. The CDR3 consists of 15 residues. CDR3: CASSLSVVTRETQYF.

The rearrangement joins TRBV7-9 to TRBJ2-3; TCRdb proposes TRBD1, but this gene call is untestable without DNA. Germline-derived CDR1 and CDR2 are SEHNR and FQNEAQ (reference sequence). The CDR3 length is 13 residues. CDR3 loop: CASNPGVADTQYF.

The rearrangement joins TRBV6-6 to TRBJ1-1; TCRdb names TRBD1, which stays unverified in the absence of DNA. This CDR3 has 13 residues. Per germline, CDR1 MNHNY and CDR2 SVGAGI (reference sequence). CDR3 sequence reads: CASRTDTYTEAFF.

The genes are TRBV20-1 and TRBJ2-7; the D call from TCRdb, TRBD1, cannot be confirmed without DNA. The CDR3 totals 13 residues. The germline V gene has CDR1 DFQATT and CDR2 SNEGSKA (reference sequence). This CDR3 reads CSARGQAEHEQYF.

The V call is TRBV29-1, the J call TRBJ1-2; TCRdb outputs TRBD1, but without DNA this stays unchecked. The germline V gene encodes CDR1 SQVTM and CDR2 ANQGSEA. The CDR3 is 13 amino acids. The CDR3 region is CSAPTGFNYGYTF.

This chain links TRBV5-1 with TRBJ2-7. The germline V gene encodes CDR1 SGHRS and CDR2 YFSETQ. The CDR3 covers 16 residues. The CDR3 here is CASSLALGTNAYEQYF.